These 17 T cell receptor beta chains were sequenced from one sample in a study of cytomegalovirus exposure and HLA in healthy donors. Use of 60 Vbeta and 13 Jbeta primers characterized the PCR. Some clones are missing from TCRdb's copy, which holds only in-frame ones; the method was immunoSEQ multiplex PCR. In the table there are some 150,000 clones, about two thirds of which are singletons. The sequenced sample consisted of PBMCs. The receptors stem from a woman in her fifties or sixties in good health and CMV-seropositive.

The table lists this clone with a count of one. The DNA for the CDR3 is TGTGCCAGTAGTTGGGGTAGCGGGGCTGCCTACGAGCAGTACTTC. Translation gives CASSWGSGAAYEQYF. This chain connects TRBV19 to TRBJ2-7; TRBD2 aligns across 8 bases. Losses at the gene ends were 5 bases for V and 2 bases for J; bases not matched to a gene: 8. The germline gives CDR1 LNHDA, CDR2 SQIVND (reference sequence). This CDR3 is 15 amino acids long.

V usage is TRBV6-1 and J usage is TRBJ1-3, with 10 nucleotides matching TRBD1. Germline trimming cut 2 bases from V and 2 bases from J; bases unmatched to any gene: 12. This CDR3 comprises 19 residues. CDR1 is MNHNS, CDR2 SASEGT, per germline. CDR3 residues: CASSEIDRGRVTPGNTIYF. For the CDR3, the DNA is TGTGCCAGCAGTGAAATAGACAGGGGGCGCGTAACGCCTGGAAACACCATATATTTT.

V gene TRBV28 combines with J gene TRBJ2-5; 8 nucleotides match TRBD1. CDR3 length equals 16 residues. Germline CDR1 reads MDHEN; CDR2 reads SYDVKM. The ends lost 2 bases at V and 1 base at J; junction bases unmatched: 6. The CDR3 bases are TGTGCCAGCAGTTTAGGACAGGGAGGAGCCCAAGAGACCCAGTACTTC. Encoded protein: CASSLGQGGAQETQYF.

This clone was seen a handful of times. The J gene is TRBJ1-2, the V gene TRBV28; D is ambiguous. CDR3 size: 13 residues. Germline CDR1 reads MDHEN; CDR2 reads SYDVKM. Trimming cost V 2 bases and J 4 bases, with 8 bases left between them. DNA of the CDR3: TGTGCCAGCAGTTTAGCGGGAGTCTATGGCTACACCTTC. Encoded protein: CASSLAGVYGYTF.

This clone occurred once. DNA for the CDR3: TGTGCCAGCAGCGTAGGGGATAGCGGGGGATACAATGAGCAGTTCTTC. Translation: CASSVGDSGGYNEQFF. The chain joins TRBV9 to TRBJ2-1; 9 nucleotides match TRBD2. The J segment lost 4 bases and the V segment lost 0 bases, leaving 5 bases of the junction unmatched. The CDR3 contains 16 residues. The V gene's germline CDR1 is SGDLS and CDR2 YYNGEE.

The rearrangement uses TRBV28 and TRBJ1-2, with D hard to call. V was pared by 3 bases and J by 8 bases, with 7 bases between. The CDR3 consists of 11 residues. Germline CDR1 reads MDHEN; CDR2 reads SYDVKM. In nucleotides, the CDR3 is TGTGCCAGCAGTTTTGGCGGGGGCTACACCTTC. It yields the protein CASSFGGGYTF.

A few counts support this clone. The J gene is TRBJ1-2, the V gene TRBV2, with D possibly matching TRBD1 (5 bases). This CDR3 has 11 residues. Germline CDR1 reads SNHLY; CDR2 reads FYNNEI. The V end lost 6 bases, the J end lost 4 bases, and 6 bases lay between the germline ends. CDR3 DNA sequence: TGTGCCAGCAGGACAGTCTATGGCTACACCTTC. Its translation: CASRTVYGYTF.

This rearrangement joins TRBV6-1 to TRBJ2-7; the D gene is possibly TRBD2 (6 bases). Trimming removed 5 bases from V and 1 base from J, with 15 bases in between. In germline, CDR1 is MNHNS, CDR2 SASEGT. This CDR3 contains 15 residues. DNA for the CDR3: TGTGCCAGCAGTTTTGCGGGACGGACTTCCTACGAGCAGTACTTC. This translates into CASSFAGRTSYEQYF.

CDR3 sequence reads: CASSGAGARVNQHF. In nucleotides, the CDR3 is TGTGCCAGCAGCGGCGCGGGAGCGAGGGTGAACCAGCATTTT. The gene calls are TRBV5-8 and TRBJ1-5, with D unclear. Per germline, CDR1 SGHTS and CDR2 YDEGEE. This CDR3 is built from 14 residues. Trimming shortened V by 4 bases and J by 12 bases, and 20 bases separated the two germline ends.

A few counts support this clone. In DNA, the CDR3 is TGTGCCAGCAGCTCGCGGGGGGAGAGCGACTATGGCTACACCTTC. This translates into CASSSRGESDYGYTF. J is TRBJ1-2 and V is TRBV5-4; TRBD1 might be the D (5 bases). This CDR3 is built from 15 residues. Germline V CDR1 and CDR2: SGHNT, YYREEE (reference sequence). V gave up 3 bases and J gave up 3 bases, with 15 bases separating them. The complete variable domain, with remaining parts taken from reference TRBV5-4 and TRBJ1-2, reads ETGVTQSPTHLIKTRGQQVTLRCSSQSGHNTVSWYQQALGQGPQFIFQYYREEENGRGNFPPRFSGLQFPNYSSELNVNALELDDSALYLCASSSRGESDYGYTFGSGTRLTVV.

This clone was detected a few times. The gene calls are TRBV5-1 and TRBJ2-7; TRBD2 matches 8 bases. Germline loops: CDR1 SGHRS, CDR2 YFSETQ. The CDR3 is made up of 16 amino acids. Trimming cost V 0 bases and J 0 bases; bases outside gene matches: 5. The CDR3: CASSLGREVLSYEQYF. CDR3 DNA sequence: TGCGCCAGCAGCTTGGGGCGGGAGGTCCTCTCCTACGAGCAGTACTTC.

As DNA, the CDR3 is TGTGCCAGCATCCCCCCTGAGGTAGCGGTGAACACCGGGGAGCTGTTTTTT. Its protein is CASIPPEVAVNTGELFF. The rearrangement links TRBV7-9 to TRBJ2-2; a weak D match, TRBD2 (6 bases). With 7 bases removed from V and 1 base from J, the gap between germline ends came to 19 bases. The CDR3 consists of 17 residues. Germline assignment: CDR1 SEHNR and CDR2 FQNEAQ (reference sequence). Supplemented by reference TRBV7-9 and TRBJ2-2, the full variable domain reads DTGVSQNPRHKITKRGQNVTFRCDPISEHNRLYWYRQTLGQGPEFLTYFQNEAQLEKSRLLSDRFSAERPKGSFSTLEIQRTEQGDSAMYLCASIPPEVAVNTGELFFGEGSRLTVL.

The chain recombines TRBV9 with TRBJ2-5, with 7 nucleotides matching TRBD1. The CDR3 runs to 15 residues. With 4 bases clipped from V and 7 bases from J, the junction kept 13 bases outside the gene matches. Germline CDR1 reads SGDLS; CDR2 reads YYNGEE. This CDR3 is CASSPGTERFGTQYF. The CDR3 DNA is TGTGCCAGCAGCCCGGGGACAGAACGATTTGGGACCCAGTACTTC. The whole variable domain, remainder taken from reference TRBV9 and TRBJ2-5, is DSGVTQTPKHLITATGQRVTLRCSPRSGDLSVYWYQQSLDQGLQFLIQYYNGEERAKGNILERFSAQQFPDLHSELNLSSLELGDSALYFCASSPGTERFGTQYFGPGTRLLVL.

The chain carries TRBV30 and TRBJ1-5; the match to TRBD1 covers 7 bases. This CDR3 has 13 residues. V lost 4 bases and J lost 2; bases outside the gene matches: 2. In germline, CDR1 is GTSNPN, CDR2 SVGIG (reference sequence). CDR3 in amino acids: CAWTGGGNQPQHF. As DNA, the CDR3 is TGTGCCTGGACAGGGGGTGGCAATCAGCCCCAGCATTTT.

The chain links TRBV19 to TRBJ2-2, with 8 bases lining up with TRBD2. After removal of 4 bases from V and 0 bases from J, the junction contained 4 bases not matched to a gene. Germline V gene sequence: CDR1 LNHDA, CDR2 SQIVND (reference sequence). The CDR3 contains 16 residues. CDR3 residues: CASSTGGLTNTGELFF. CDR3 bases: TGTGCCAGTAGTACGGGGGGGCTAACGAACACCGGGGAGCTGTTTTTT.

The V and J genes are TRBV7-3 and TRBJ1-1; 10 bases line up with TRBD1. Trimming removed 5 bases from V and 3 bases from J; junction bases left unmatched: 0. The CDR3 runs 13 residues. CDR1 is SGHTA, CDR2 FQGTGA, per germline. This CDR3 reads CASSDRGHTEAFF. CDR3 nucleotides: TGTGCCAGCAGCGACAGGGGGCACACTGAAGCTTTCTTT. Drawing the rest from reference TRBV7-3 and TRBJ1-1, the complete variable domain is GAGVSQTPSNKVTEKGKYVELRCDPISGHTALYWYRQSLGQGPEFLIYFQGTGAADDSGLPNDRFFAVRPEGSVSTLKIQRTERGDSAVYLCASSDRGHTEAFFGQGTRLTVV.

This clone was seen only a few times. The rearrangement uses TRBV18 and TRBJ2-1, with 7 positions matching TRBD1. This CDR3 comprises 13 residues. Per germline, CDR1 KGHSH and CDR2 LQKENI. The V segment lost 2 bases and the J segment 6 bases; nucleotides outside the gene matches: 1. CDR3 DNA: TGTGCCAGCTCACCAGCAGGGGGCAATGAGCAGTTCTTC. It codes for CASSPAGGNEQFF. Full variable domain (remainder filled in from reference TRBV18 and TRBJ2-1): NAGVMQNPRHLVRRRGQEARLRCSPMKGHSHVYWYRQLPEEGLKFMVYLQKENIIDESGMPKERFSAEFPKEGPSILRIQQVVRGDSAAYFCASSPAGGNEQFFGPGTRLTVL.